The rows below give T cell receptor beta chains drawn from one sample of a study of a mutant IDH1 vaccine in newly diagnosed glioma. No cognate antigen is known for these TCRs. Data came from immunoSEQ multiplex PCR; TCRdb stores just in-frame clones and leaves some out. The top ten clones hold 3.2% of a sample with about 32,000 clones, about four fifths of them seen once. The material was PBMCs, obtained from a glioma patient whose treatment included an IDH1 peptide vaccine. These receptors were collected from a man in his forties or fifties with glioma. Some clones in this sample may be carry-over from other donors' samples. The CDR3 runs from the conserved cysteine through the conserved F or W. Each record gives: CDR3 protein, CDR3 DNA, clone size, J gene, V gene, D gene. A D gene is named only where the DNA matches it firmly. Rows may omit the clone size; those that give it use once, few, many or a size class.

CDR3aa: CASSQEQGAGSPLHF
CDR3nt: TGCGCCAGCAGCCAAGAACAGGGGGCAGGTTCACCCCTCCACTTT
abundance: -
j_gene: TRBJ1-6
v_gene: TRBV4-1
d_gene: TRBD1

CDR3aa: CASSYGVDFIVEQYF
CDR3nt: TGTGCCAGCAGTTACGGGGTCGACTTTATCGTAGAGCAGTACTTC
abundance: -
j_gene: TRBJ2-7
v_gene: TRBV6-5
d_gene: -

CDR3aa: CASSPTGVNEKLFF
CDR3nt: TGTGCCAGTAGCCCGACAGGGGTTAATGAAAAACTGTTTTTT
abundance: -
j_gene: TRBJ1-4
v_gene: TRBV19
d_gene: TRBD1

CDR3aa: CASSNSGRAGYTF
CDR3nt: TGTGCCAGCAGTAACTCCGGGCGTGCAGGCTACACCTTC
abundance: -
j_gene: TRBJ1-2
v_gene: TRBV6-6
d_gene: -

CDR3aa: CASSNLAGGPNNEQFF
CDR3nt: TGTGCCAGTAGTAATCTAGCGGGGGGGCCGAACAATGAGCAGTTCTTC
abundance: medium-sized
j_gene: TRBJ2-1
v_gene: TRBV19
d_gene: TRBD2

CDR3aa: CASSSWGEQYF
CDR3nt: TGTGCCAGCAGTTCTTGGGGGGAGCAGTACTTC
abundance: -
j_gene: TRBJ2-5
v_gene: TRBV7-9
d_gene: -

CDR3aa: CASSIQGLEEKLFF
CDR3nt: TGTGCCAGCAGTATACAGGGTTTAGAAGAAAAACTGTTTTTT
abundance: -
j_gene: TRBJ1-4
v_gene: TRBV27
d_gene: -

CDR3aa: CASSALSGYTF
CDR3nt: TGTGCCAGCAGTGCCCTGAGCGGCTACACCTTC
abundance: -
j_gene: TRBJ1-2
v_gene: TRBV28
d_gene: -

CDR3aa: CASSLQSSQPQHF
CDR3nt: TGTGCCAGCAGCTTACAGTCGTCTCAGCCCCAGCATTTT
abundance: -
j_gene: TRBJ1-5
v_gene: TRBV7-2
d_gene: -

CDR3aa: CSVRRNMNTEAFF
CDR3nt: TGCAGCGTTAGGAGAAACATGAACACTGAAGCTTTCTTT
abundance: -
j_gene: TRBJ1-1
v_gene: TRBV29-1
d_gene: -

CDR3aa: CASSYEGGHTDTQYF
CDR3nt: TGTGCCAGCAGTTACGAGGGAGGGCACACAGATACGCAGTATTTT
abundance: -
j_gene: TRBJ2-3
v_gene: TRBV6-5
d_gene: TRBD2

CDR3aa: CASSYGAGGTGELFF
CDR3nt: TGTGCCAGCAGTTACGGGGCCGGGGGGACCGGGGAGCTGTTTTTT
abundance: -
j_gene: TRBJ2-2
v_gene: TRBV6-5
d_gene: TRBD2

CDR3aa: CASSNPGTANYEQYF
CDR3nt: TGTGCCAGCAGTAACCCCGGGACAGCCAACTACGAGCAGTACTTC
abundance: -
j_gene: TRBJ2-7
v_gene: TRBV27
d_gene: TRBD1

CDR3aa: CSARGNTEAFF
CDR3nt: TGCAGTGCCAGAGGGAACACTGAAGCTTTCTTT
abundance: few
j_gene: TRBJ1-1
v_gene: TRBV20-1
d_gene: -

CDR3aa: CAISEGGANQPQHF
CDR3nt: TGTGCCATCAGTGAAGGTGGAGCCAATCAGCCCCAGCATTTT
abundance: -
j_gene: TRBJ1-5
v_gene: TRBV10-3
d_gene: -

CDR3aa: CASSLALDNQPQHF
CDR3nt: TGTGCCAGCAGCTTAGCGTTGGACAATCAGCCCCAGCATTTT
abundance: -
j_gene: TRBJ1-5
v_gene: TRBV7-8
d_gene: -

CDR3aa: CSGAIRLGETQYF
CDR3nt: TGCAGCGGCGCCATCCGGCTCGGAGAGACCCAGTACTTC
abundance: -
j_gene: TRBJ2-5
v_gene: TRBV29-1
d_gene: -

CDR3aa: CASSWGRDPMNTEAFF
CDR3nt: TGTGCCAGTAGTTGGGGCAGGGACCCAATGAACACTGAAGCTTTCTTT
abundance: -
j_gene: TRBJ1-1
v_gene: TRBV19
d_gene: -

CDR3aa: CASSQDRGVTQYF
CDR3nt: TGTGCCAGCAGCCAAGATAGAGGGGTAACGCAGTATTTT
abundance: once
j_gene: TRBJ2-3
v_gene: TRBV4-2
d_gene: -

CDR3aa: CASSSTGRKNSPLHF
CDR3nt: TGTGCCAGCAGCTCGACCGGACGGAAGAATTCACCCCTCCACTTT
abundance: -
j_gene: TRBJ1-6
v_gene: TRBV5-6
d_gene: -

CDR3aa: CASSQVLGLGTGNTIYF
CDR3nt: TGTGCCAGCAGCCAAGTGTTAGGACTAGGAACTGGAAACACCATATATTTT
abundance: -
j_gene: TRBJ1-3
v_gene: TRBV14
d_gene: -

CDR3aa: CASSLAGGSAYNEQFF
CDR3nt: TGTGCCAGCAGCTTAGCGGGGGGAAGCGCCTACAATGAGCAGTTCTTC
abundance: -
j_gene: TRBJ2-1
v_gene: TRBV7-8
d_gene: -

CDR3aa: CASSLEGRNSPLHF
CDR3nt: TGTGCCAGCAGCTTAGAGGGCCGGAATTCACCCCTCCACTTT
abundance: -
j_gene: TRBJ1-6
v_gene: TRBV7-2
d_gene: -

CDR3aa: CASSFLAGEVQETQYF
CDR3nt: TGTGCCAGCAGCTTTTTGGCGGGGGAAGTCCAAGAGACCCAGTACTTC
abundance: -
j_gene: TRBJ2-5
v_gene: TRBV7-8
d_gene: TRBD2

CDR3aa: CASSQVVFQGNQPQHF
CDR3nt: TGCGCCAGCAGCCAAGTCGTTTTTCAGGGCAATCAGCCCCAGCATTTT
abundance: few
j_gene: TRBJ1-5
v_gene: TRBV4-1
d_gene: -

CDR3aa: CASSGGRGQLSSGANVLTF
CDR3nt: TGTGCCAGTAGTGGAGGAAGGGGCCAACTCTCCTCTGGGGCCAACGTCCTGACTTTC
abundance: -
j_gene: TRBJ2-6
v_gene: TRBV19
d_gene: -

CDR3aa: CASSEDRGNQPQHF
CDR3nt: TGTGCCAGTAGTGAGGACAGGGGCAATCAGCCCCAGCATTTT
abundance: -
j_gene: TRBJ1-5
v_gene: TRBV19
d_gene: TRBD1

CDR3aa: CASSLGTSGGNEQFF
CDR3nt: TGTGCCAGCAGCTTGGGGACTAGCGGGGGAAATGAGCAGTTCTTC
abundance: -
j_gene: TRBJ2-1
v_gene: TRBV7-9
d_gene: TRBD2

CDR3aa: CASSHAGNGYTF
CDR3nt: TGTGCCAGCAGCCATGCGGGGAATGGCTACACCTTC
abundance: -
j_gene: TRBJ1-2
v_gene: TRBV4-2
d_gene: -

CDR3aa: CASSWAGGGYEQYF
CDR3nt: TGTGCCAGCAGCTGGGCGGGAGGGGGCTACGAGCAGTACTTC
abundance: -
j_gene: TRBJ2-7
v_gene: TRBV7-9
d_gene: TRBD2

CDR3aa: CASSHLGTSGVHSRRSYGYTF
CDR3nt: TGTGCCAGCAGCCACCTCGGGACCTCAGGGGTACACAGTCGTCGGTCCTATGGCTACACCTTC
abundance: few
j_gene: TRBJ1-2
v_gene: TRBV4-2
d_gene: -

CDR3aa: CASSPLSRINSPLHF
CDR3nt: TGTGCCAGCAGCCCCTTGTCTCGAATCAATTCACCCCTCCACTTT
abundance: -
j_gene: TRBJ1-6
v_gene: TRBV6-5
d_gene: -

CDR3aa: CAISESSGRVTEAFF
CDR3nt: TGTGCCATCAGTGAGTCATCAGGTCGCGTCACTGAAGCTTTCTTT
abundance: -
j_gene: TRBJ1-1
v_gene: TRBV10-3
d_gene: -

CDR3aa: CASSLAKDRGFYEQYF
CDR3nt: TGCGCCAGCAGCTTGGCCAAGGACAGGGGGTTCTACGAGCAGTACTTC
abundance: -
j_gene: TRBJ2-7
v_gene: TRBV5-1
d_gene: TRBD1

CDR3aa: CASSLGDSYNEQFF
CDR3nt: TGTGCCAGCAGTTTAGGTGACTCCTACAATGAGCAGTTCTTC
abundance: once
j_gene: TRBJ2-1
v_gene: TRBV27
d_gene: -

CDR3aa: CASVGIAGPGNYGYTF
CDR3nt: TGTGCGAGTGTGGGGATAGCAGGCCCCGGCAACTATGGCTACACCTTC
abundance: -
j_gene: TRBJ1-2
v_gene: TRBV27
d_gene: -

CDR3aa: CASRSSSYEQYF
CDR3nt: TGCGCCAGCAGGAGCAGCTCCTACGAGCAGTACTTC
abundance: -
j_gene: TRBJ2-7
v_gene: TRBV5-1
d_gene: -

CDR3aa: CASSSGLLLNQPQHF
CDR3nt: TGTGCCAGCAGCTCGGGACTATTACTCAATCAGCCCCAGCATTTT
abundance: -
j_gene: TRBJ1-5
v_gene: TRBV7-8
d_gene: -

CDR3aa: CASSLAGQGTYNSPLHF
CDR3nt: TGCGCCAGCAGCTTGGCGGGACAGGGAACCTATAATTCACCCCTCCACTTT
abundance: -
j_gene: TRBJ1-6
v_gene: TRBV5-1
d_gene: TRBD1

CDR3aa: CASSFMGGLGEKLFF
CDR3nt: TGTGCCAGCAGCTTCATGGGAGGGCTCGGTGAAAAACTGTTTTTT
abundance: -
j_gene: TRBJ1-4
v_gene: TRBV7-9
d_gene: -

CDR3aa: CASSEPGTDNYGYTF
CDR3nt: TGTGCCAGCAGTGAACCCGGGACAGATAACTATGGCTACACCTTC
abundance: -
j_gene: TRBJ1-2
v_gene: TRBV25-1
d_gene: TRBD1

CDR3aa: CATDNTRSYEQYF
CDR3nt: TGTGCCACCGATAACACGCGCTCCTACGAGCAGTACTTC
abundance: -
j_gene: TRBJ2-7
v_gene: TRBV6-1
d_gene: -

CDR3aa: CASSLGTGLTNYGYTF
CDR3nt: TGCGCCAGCAGCTTGGGGACAGGATTGACGAACTATGGCTACACCTTC
abundance: -
j_gene: TRBJ1-2
v_gene: TRBV5-1
d_gene: TRBD1

CDR3aa: CSVLGEGLQHF
CDR3nt: TGCAGCGTTTTGGGGGAGGGCCTCCAGCATTTT
abundance: -
j_gene: TRBJ1-5
v_gene: TRBV29-1
d_gene: -

CDR3aa: CAWSVQLEGLRNTEAFF
CDR3nt: TGTGCCTGGAGTGTACAGTTAGAGGGGCTGAGGAACACTGAAGCTTTCTTT
abundance: -
j_gene: TRBJ1-1
v_gene: TRBV30
d_gene: -

CDR3aa: CASSAGQALNNQPQHF
CDR3nt: TGTGCCAGCAGCGCAGGACAGGCTCTTAACAATCAGCCCCAGCATTTT
abundance: -
j_gene: TRBJ1-5
v_gene: TRBV5-6
d_gene: TRBD1

CDR3aa: CASSRDRGPEKLFF
CDR3nt: TGTGCCAGCAGCCGGGACAGGGGGCCCGAAAAACTGTTTTTT
abundance: -
j_gene: TRBJ1-4
v_gene: TRBV4-2
d_gene: TRBD1

CDR3aa: CASSQVGMNTEAFF
CDR3nt: TGCGCCAGCAGCCAGGTGGGGATGAACACTGAAGCTTTCTTT
abundance: -
j_gene: TRBJ1-1
v_gene: TRBV4-1
d_gene: -

CDR3aa: CASSQDSRGQGVWYGYTF
CDR3nt: TGCGCCAGCAGCCAAGATAGTCGGGGACAGGGGGTATGGTATGGCTACACCTTC
abundance: -
j_gene: TRBJ1-2
v_gene: TRBV4-3
d_gene: TRBD1

CDR3aa: CATSRKGQHYEQYF
CDR3nt: TGTGCCACCAGCAGGAAAGGACAGCACTACGAGCAGTACTTC
abundance: -
j_gene: TRBJ2-7
v_gene: TRBV15
d_gene: -

CDR3aa: CASSQVMSNYGYTF
CDR3nt: TGTGCCAGCAGCCAAGTTATGTCAAATTATGGCTACACCTTC
abundance: -
j_gene: TRBJ1-2
v_gene: TRBV4-2
d_gene: -

CDR3aa: CASSQGQSQETQYF
CDR3nt: TGTGCCAGCAGTCAAGGACAGTCCCAAGAGACCCAGTACTTC
abundance: -
j_gene: TRBJ2-5
v_gene: TRBV6-1
d_gene: -

CDR3aa: CASSLLIGGQGANEQFF
CDR3nt: TGCGCCAGCAGCTTACTTATAGGGGGACAGGGTGCGAATGAGCAGTTCTTC
abundance: -
j_gene: TRBJ2-1
v_gene: TRBV5-1
d_gene: TRBD1

CDR3aa: CASSFAGYNEQFF
CDR3nt: TGTGCCAGCAGCTTCGCCGGGTACAATGAGCAGTTCTTC
abundance: -
j_gene: TRBJ2-1
v_gene: TRBV5-4
d_gene: -

CDR3aa: CAWSLTGVNEKLFF
CDR3nt: TGTGCCTGGAGCTTGACAGGGGTTAATGAAAAACTGTTTTTT
abundance: -
j_gene: TRBJ1-4
v_gene: TRBV30
d_gene: TRBD1